This T cell receptor beta chain was captured in a study of cytomegalovirus exposure and HLA in healthy donors. Study observations and caveats: Associated with cytomegalovirus, according to the listing, were 150 to 200 TCR beta chains.

The repertoire was sequenced with immunoSEQ multiplex PCR; TCRdb's copy has only in-frame clones and lacks some. The repertoire has more than 150,000 clones, roughly 82% of them found once; the top ten carry less than 9%. For this clone: What it recognizes is unknown.

V was trimmed by 4 bases and J by 2 bases, leaving 14 bases between them. CDR1 LGHNA and CDR2 YSLEER come from the germline V gene. The CDR3 spans 15 residues. The rearrangement links TRBV4-3 to TRBJ2-5; the D is unclear. Sequenced material: PBMCs. The clonotype comes from a man aged 18 to 30 in good health and CMV-seropositive. The DNA for the CDR3 is TGCGCCAGCAGCCCCCAAAATTTAGTACAAGAGACCCAGTACTTC. Translated: CASSPQNLVQETQYF.